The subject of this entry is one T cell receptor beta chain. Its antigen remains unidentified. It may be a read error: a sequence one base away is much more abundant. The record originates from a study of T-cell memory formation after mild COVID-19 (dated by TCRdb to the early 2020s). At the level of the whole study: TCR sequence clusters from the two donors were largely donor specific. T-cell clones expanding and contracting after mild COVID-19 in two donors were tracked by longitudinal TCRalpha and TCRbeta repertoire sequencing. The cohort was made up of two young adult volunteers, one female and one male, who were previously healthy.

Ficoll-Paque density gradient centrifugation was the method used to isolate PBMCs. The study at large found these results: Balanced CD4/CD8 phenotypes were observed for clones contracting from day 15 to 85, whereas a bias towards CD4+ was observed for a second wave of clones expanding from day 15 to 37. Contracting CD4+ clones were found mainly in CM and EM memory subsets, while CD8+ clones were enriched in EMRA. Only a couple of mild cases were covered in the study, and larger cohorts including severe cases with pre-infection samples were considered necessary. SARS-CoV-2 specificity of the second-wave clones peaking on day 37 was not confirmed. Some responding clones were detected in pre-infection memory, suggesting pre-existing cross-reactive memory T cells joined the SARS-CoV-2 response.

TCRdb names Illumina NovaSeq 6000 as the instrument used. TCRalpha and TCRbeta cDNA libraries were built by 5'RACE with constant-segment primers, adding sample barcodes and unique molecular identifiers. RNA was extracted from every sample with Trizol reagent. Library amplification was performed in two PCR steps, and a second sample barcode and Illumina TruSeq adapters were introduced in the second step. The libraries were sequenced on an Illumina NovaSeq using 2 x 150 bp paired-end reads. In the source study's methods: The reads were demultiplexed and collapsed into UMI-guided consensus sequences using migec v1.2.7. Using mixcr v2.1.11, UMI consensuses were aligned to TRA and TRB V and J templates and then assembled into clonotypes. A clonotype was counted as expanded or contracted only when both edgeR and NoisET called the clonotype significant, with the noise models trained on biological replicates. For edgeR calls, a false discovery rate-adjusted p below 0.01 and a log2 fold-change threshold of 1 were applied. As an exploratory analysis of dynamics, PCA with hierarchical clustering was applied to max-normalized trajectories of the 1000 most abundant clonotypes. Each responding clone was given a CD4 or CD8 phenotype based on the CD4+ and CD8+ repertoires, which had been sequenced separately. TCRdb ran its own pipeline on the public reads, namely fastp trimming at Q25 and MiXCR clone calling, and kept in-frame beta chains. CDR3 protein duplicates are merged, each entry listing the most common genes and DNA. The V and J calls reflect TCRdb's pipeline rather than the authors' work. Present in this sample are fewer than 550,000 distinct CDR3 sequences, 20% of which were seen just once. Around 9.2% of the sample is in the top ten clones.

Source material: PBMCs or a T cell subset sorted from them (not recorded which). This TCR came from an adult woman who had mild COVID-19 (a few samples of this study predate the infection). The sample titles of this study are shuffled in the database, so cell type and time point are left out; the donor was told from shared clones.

The DNA is TGTGCCAGCAGCCCCCGGACAGGGGTGAACACCGGGGAGCTGTTTTTT. This codes for CASSPRTGVNTGELFF. The chain couples TRBV11-2 to TRBJ2-2, with 9 bases in between that match TRBD1. The CDR3 numbers 16 residues from cysteine through phenylalanine. This entry keeps only the CDR3 DNA: 48 bases, framed from base 1. V is cut back by 5 bases and J by 1 base, with 5 bases in the junction unmatched. CDR1 is given as SGHAT and CDR2 as FQNNGV, both from the germline V gene.